This T cell receptor (beta chain) was obtained from a study of blood T cell repertoires in COVID-19. The CDR3 has 14 residues. The table came from immunoSEQ multiplex PCR; TCRdb's copy has only in-frame clones and leaves some out. The data show 300,000 to 400,000 clones, roughly nine tenths seen once. Participants spanned ages roughly 18 to 90 years and resided in some 22 US areas. Grouping used clinical history reported by participants in a survey and questionnaire. Donors of Cohort 3 who recovered were those that had two negative PCRs, clearance, or symptom resolution. The rearrangement links TRBV1 to TRBJ1-1. TRBV1 is annotated as a pseudogene. The receptor was isolated from a man between 18 and 35 years old who had recovered from COVID-19. Material: PBMCs or T cells enriched from blood (not recorded which). This CDR3 is CTSSSGGERTEAFF. The CDR3 DNA sequence: TGCACCAGCAGCTCGGGTGGGGAGAGAACTGAAGCTTTCTTT.